Presented here are 23 T cell receptor beta chains from one specimen sequenced in a study of blood T cell repertoires in COVID-19. Clones were read by immunoSEQ multiplex PCR, and TCRdb kept only the in-frame ones, dropping some. The repertoire holds about 280,000 clones, with roughly nine tenths as singletons. The sample was PBMCs or T cells enriched from blood (not recorded which). These receptors all stem from a woman aged 40 to 50 who had recovered from COVID-19.

The chain carries TRBV2 and TRBJ2-7, with D perhaps matching TRBD2 (6 bases). Germline CDR1 is SNHLY and CDR2 is FYNNEI. This CDR3 contains 12 residues. The ends were cut back, 8 bases at V and 0 bases at J, with 8 bases in the middle. The CDR3 DNA sequence: TGTGCCAGCGGGAGGAGCTCCTACGAGCAGTACTTC. Its protein product is CASGRSSYEQYF. The full variable domain, in which reference TRBV2 and TRBJ2-7 provide the parts outside the CDR3, is EPEVTQTPSHQVTQMGQEVILRCVPISNHLYFYWYRQILGQKVEFLVSFYNNEISEKSEIFDDQFSVERPDGSNFTLKIRSTKLEDSAMYFCASGRSSYEQYFGPGTRLTVT.

The genes are TRBV19 and TRBJ1-5; 7 bases are a match to TRBD1. This CDR3 region has 13 residues. Trimming at V came to 6 bases and at J to 6 bases, leaving 5 bases not matched to a gene. Germline CDR1 LNHDA, CDR2 SQIVND (reference sequence). The CDR3 here is CASSATGVQPQHF. The CDR3 DNA is TGTGCCAGTAGCGCAACAGGGGTTCAGCCCCAGCATTTT.

The chain is built from TRBV7-9 and TRBJ2-3; D call uncertain. The germline V gene encodes CDR1 SEHNR and CDR2 FQNEAQ (reference sequence). Trimming cost V 5 bases and J 1 base, with 7 bases left between them. The CDR3 consists of 13 residues. Written as DNA, the CDR3 is TGTGCCAGCAGCCCCGCAGGCACAGATACGCAGTATTTT. Translated, it gives CASSPAGTDTQYF. The entire variable domain, with the rest obtained from reference TRBV7-9 and TRBJ2-3, is as follows: DTGVSQNPRHKITKRGQNVTFRCDPISEHNRLYWYRQTLGQGPEFLTYFQNEAQLEKSRLLSDRFSAERPKGSFSTLEIQRTEQGDSAMYLCASSPAGTDTQYFGPGTRLTVL.

The chain carries TRBV4-3 and TRBJ1-1, with 10 bases matching TRBD1. The CDR3 totals 15 residues. V gave up 0 bases and J gave up 10 bases; unmatched junction bases: 8. Germline CDR1 is LGHNA and CDR2 is YSLEER. In nucleotides, the CDR3 is TGCGCCAGCAGCCAAGAGTGGGGACAGGGGATGGTAGCTTTCTTT. The encoded protein is CASSQEWGQGMVAFF.

In its sample, this clone was seen once. J is TRBJ2-7 and V is TRBV24-1; 8 nucleotides agree with TRBD1. Germline V gives CDR1 KGHDR, CDR2 SFDVKD. CDR3 length: 14 amino acids. V was pared by 8 bases and J by 5 bases, with 10 bases of the junction left unmatched. CDR3 nucleotide sequence: TGTGCCACCACCCCGGGACAGGTGAATCACGAGCAGTACTTC. It specifies CATTPGQVNHEQYF.

The genes are TRBV24-1 and TRBJ2-1; perhaps TRBD2 as D (6 bases). The CDR3 length is 17 residues. Germline V CDR1 and CDR2: KGHDR, SFDVKD. The V and J ends lost 4 bases and 7 bases respectively, with 22 bases between them. The CDR3 DNA reads as TGTGCCACCAGTGAAAGCTCGTCGGCGGGAAAAATAAATGAGCAGTTCTTC. Translating gives CATSESSSAGKINEQFF.

The table lists this clone with a count of one. The CDR3 loop is CASSQGDSMDEKLFF. CDR3 DNA: TGCGCCAGCAGCCAAGGGGACTCGATGGATGAAAAACTGTTTTTT. This sequence joins TRBV4-1 and TRBJ1-4; perhaps TRBD1 as D (5 bases). Trimming stripped 1 base from V and 6 bases from J, with 12 bases between. CDR1 is MGHRA, CDR2 YSYEKL, per germline. The CDR3 covers 15 residues.

This chain links TRBV27 with TRBJ1-3, with TRBD1 matching over 9 bases. Trimming removed 5 bases from V and 0 bases from J; junction bases left unmatched: 8. Germline CDR1 and CDR2: MNHEY and SMNVEV (reference sequence). The CDR3 totals 17 residues. The DNA for the CDR3 is TGTGCCAGCAGTCTCTTGGACAGGGGAGGCTCTGGAAACACCATATATTTT. Protein product: CASSLLDRGGSGNTIYF.

The gene calls are TRBV6-2 or TRBV6-3 and TRBJ2-1, with 8 bases fitting TRBD2. V was clipped by 7 bases and J by 10 bases; unmatched bases: 15. The V gene's germline CDR1 is MNHEY and CDR2 SVGEGT. This CDR3 is built from 15 residues. The CDR3 coding sequence is TGTGCCAGCAACCCGGGGAGCGGGAGTATAAAGGAGCAGTTCTTC. Translating it yields CASNPGSGSIKEQFF.

This clone was counted once. The V call is TRBV6-5, the J call TRBJ2-1; D is ambiguous. Looked up from germline, CDR1 is MNHEY and CDR2 is SVGAGI. V lost 2 bases, J lost 7 bases, and 6 bases lay in between. This CDR3 is built from 12 residues. The CDR3: CASSYTPNEQFF. The CDR3 DNA reads as TGTGCCAGCAGTTACACTCCGAATGAGCAGTTCTTC.

CDR3 in amino acids: CASRAGLAGSGTDTQYF. CDR3 coding DNA: TGTGCCAGCAGAGCGGGACTAGCGGGGTCCGGCACAGATACGCAGTATTTT. The J gene is TRBJ2-3, the V gene TRBV2, with 13 bases identical to TRBD2. Germline V CDR1 and CDR2: SNHLY, FYNNEI. The CDR3 runs to 17 residues. V dropped 6 bases and J dropped 1; count of bases not matched to a gene: 7.

Concerning this clone itself: Relative to the germline gene, one junction end is altered; a read error may explain this. Other DNA sequences in the sample encode the same CDR3. The CDR3 here is CASSEYGTGAPLDSPLHF. CDR3 DNA sequence: TGTGCTAGCAGTGAATACGGTACAGGGGCGCCTCTAGATTCACCCCTCCACTTT. The J gene is TRBJ1-6, the V gene TRBV25-1, with 7 bases lining up with TRBD1. The CDR3 runs to 18 residues. Germline V gene sequence: CDR1 MGHDK, CDR2 SYGVNS. Variable domain in full (rest from reference TRBV25-1 and TRBJ1-6): EADIYQTPRYLVIGTGKKITLECSQTMGHDKMYWYQQDPGMELHLIHYSYGVNSTEKGDLSSESTVSRIRTEHFPLTLESARPSHTSQYLCASSEYGTGAPLDSPLHFGNGTRLTVT.

The J gene is TRBJ2-2, the V gene TRBV2; the D gene is possibly TRBD1 (6 bases). The length of the CDR3 is 14 residues. V was pared by 4 bases and J by 6 bases, with 12 bases between. CDR1 and CDR2 from the germline V gene are SNHLY and FYNNEI. The CDR3 region is CASSVQGVPGELFF. The DNA for the CDR3 is TGTGCCAGCAGTGTACAGGGTGTACCCGGGGAGCTGTTTTTT.

In this sample, this clone turned up a few times. V and J are TRBV5-4 and TRBJ1-2; 10 nucleotides align to TRBD1. V shed 4 bases and J 5 bases; nucleotides not matched to a gene: 5. CDR1 and CDR2 (germline): SGHNT, YYREEE (reference sequence). CDR3 length: 14 residues. The CDR3 protein is CASSTDRGLYGYTF. CDR3 nucleotides: TGTGCCAGCAGCACCGACAGGGGGCTTTATGGCTACACCTTC.

This chain uses TRBV10-3 with TRBJ2-7; 7 bases match TRBD2. With 3 bases clipped from V and 2 bases from J, the junction kept 4 bases outside the gene matches. The CDR3 has 14 residues. CDR1 and CDR2 from the germline V gene are ENHRY and SYGVKD. This chain's CDR3 is CAISDGGGTYEQYF. The CDR3 bases are TGTGCCATCAGTGATGGGGGGGGGACCTACGAGCAGTACTTC.

This chain joins TRBV5-6 and TRBJ1-2; perhaps TRBD1 as D (5 bases). Looked up from germline, CDR1 is SGHDT and CDR2 is YYEEEE. Trimming took 4 bases from V and 7 from J, leaving 11 bases between them. The CDR3 length is 12 residues. The chain's CDR3 is CASSPGRGGYTF. CDR3 bases: TGTGCCAGCAGCCCTGGGAGGGGTGGCTACACCTTC.

The CDR3 DNA sequence: TGTGCCTCAAAGCGGGAGCCCCACGAGCAGTACTTC. Amino acids: CASKREPHEQYF. The V gene is TRBV28, the J gene TRBJ2-7; 8 bases align to TRBD2. The V and J ends lost 11 bases and 5 bases, in that order; junction bases with no gene match: 8. Germline V gene data show CDR1 as MDHEN and CDR2 as SYDVKM. The CDR3 is made up of 12 amino acids.

The chain carries TRBV12-2 and TRBJ1-2; the D call in the table, TRBD1, was not verified against the DNA. TRBV12-2 is classified as a pseudogene. The CDR3 consists of 11 residues. The CDR3 is CASRATPGYTF. DNA for the CDR3: TGTGCAAGTCGCGCAACACCGGGCTACACCTTC.

This sequence joins TRBV28 and TRBJ2-1, with 12 bases aligning to TRBD2. The CDR3 length is 15 residues. Germline V gives CDR1 MDHEN, CDR2 SYDVKM. J gave up 8 bases and V 10 bases, and 12 bases lay outside the gene matches. The CDR3 bases are TGTGCCACCCGGACTAGCGGGACTCACGGGGATGAGCAGTTCTTC. Translating gives CATRTSGTHGDEQFF.

The chain couples TRBV5-4 to TRBJ2-1, with D possibly matching TRBD1 (6 bases). V was shortened by 4 bases and J by 2 bases, with 13 bases between the two germline ends. Germline V gene sequence: CDR1 SGHNT, CDR2 YYREEE (reference sequence). This CDR3 is built from 15 residues. The CDR3 here is CASSREGGTYNEQFF. The DNA for the CDR3 is TGTGCCAGCAGCCGGGAAGGGGGAACCTACAATGAGCAGTTCTTC.

This rearrangement joins TRBV27 to TRBJ1-1, with a tentative D call TRBD1 (5 bases). The V and J ends lost 8 bases and 4 bases respectively, with 8 bases between them. The germline V gene has CDR1 MNHEY and CDR2 SMNVEV (reference sequence). There are 11 residues in the CDR3. The CDR3 spells CASGGSTEAFF. For the CDR3, the DNA is TGTGCCAGCGGGGGGTCCACTGAAGCTTTCTTT.

This sequence joins TRBV6-2 or TRBV6-3 and TRBJ2-5; 7 bases line up with TRBD2. The germline V gene encodes CDR1 MNHEY and CDR2 SVGEGT. The trim removed 6 bases at V and 13 bases at J, leaving 11 bases unmatched. The CDR3 totals 12 residues. The CDR3 bases are TGTGCCAGCAGCCCGTTAGGGGAGGGCGGGTACTTC. As protein: CASSPLGEGGYF.

This clone has just one count. The chain combines TRBV27 with TRBJ2-5; D is uncertain. Trimming took 8 bases from V and 3 from J, leaving 10 bases between them. This CDR3 is built from 12 residues. Germline CDR1 and CDR2: MNHEY and SMNVEV (reference sequence). The chain's CDR3 is CASGPIEETQYF. The CDR3 coding sequence is TGTGCCAGCGGGCCTATTGAAGAGACCCAGTACTTC.